A single sample gave rise to the 3 T cell receptor beta chains below, sequenced in a study of blood T cell repertoires in COVID-19. Assay used: immunoSEQ multiplex PCR; TCRdb lists only in-frame clones, some missing. The table has about 240,000 clones, 70% to 90% seen once; the top ten hold less than 4%. Sample: PBMCs or T cells enriched from blood (not recorded which). These receptors were obtained from a woman aged 40 to 50 with acute COVID-19.

This chain connects TRBV19 to TRBJ2-7; tentatively, D is TRBD1 (6 bases). V lost 5 bases and J 2 bases, leaving 16 bases between the germline ends. CDR1 is LNHDA, CDR2 SQIVND, per germline (reference sequence). CDR3 length: 15 amino acids. CDR3 loop: CASSLQGSIAYEQYF. CDR3 nucleotides: TGTGCCAGTAGTTTACAGGGATCTATCGCCTACGAGCAGTACTTC.

The gene calls are TRBV2 and TRBJ2-2, with 7 bases fitting TRBD1. J gave up 2 bases and V 7 bases, and 4 bases lay outside the gene matches. This CDR3 comprises 14 residues. Germline V gives CDR1 SNHLY, CDR2 FYNNEI. CDR3: CASKQGINTGELFF. The CDR3 DNA sequence: TGTGCCAGCAAACAGGGGATCAACACCGGGGAGCTGTTTTTT.

This clone occurred once. The V and J genes are TRBV15 and TRBJ2-1; the D gene is possibly TRBD2 (6 bases). Looked up from germline, CDR1 is LNHNV and CDR2 is YYDKDF (reference sequence). The CDR3 covers 14 residues. V gave up 4 bases and J gave up 7 bases, with 14 bases separating them. CDR3 in DNA: TGTGCCACCAGCAATACGGGAGTAAAAAATGAGCAGTTCTTC. As protein: CATSNTGVKNEQFF.